What follows are 20 T cell receptor beta chains derived from one specimen sequenced in a study of shared clonotypes between healthy human individuals. Sequencing used immunoSEQ multiplex PCR; TCRdb keeps in-frame clones, though not all of them. The sample shows roughly 2.2 million clones, roughly 93% of them seen only once. Input material: naive CD4+ T cells from PBMCs. Noted subset: CD45RA+ positively selected. Receptors were obtained from a man between 18 and 35 years old in good health. Some clones in this sample may be carry-over from other donors' samples.

The chain links TRBV5-1 to TRBJ2-5; unclear D gene. V lost 1 base and J lost 2, with 6 bases in between. The germline CDR1 and CDR2 sequences are SGHRS and YFSETQ. The length of the CDR3 is 13 residues. In DNA, the CDR3 is TGCGCCAGCAGCTTGCCGGCTCAAGAGACCCAGTACTTC. It yields the protein CASSLPAQETQYF.

Comments on this clone: This specimen includes other DNA sequences encoding the same CDR3. This chain connects TRBV7-2 to TRBJ2-5, with D maybe TRBD2 (7 bases). The V end was cut by 2 bases, the J end by 1 base, with 11 bases between. Germline V gene data show CDR1 as SGHTA and CDR2 as FQGNSA. The CDR3 covers 15 residues. CDR3 protein: CASSLRGGTQETQYF. Here the CDR3 DNA reads TGTGCCAGCAGCTTAAGGGGGGGGACCCAAGAGACCCAGTACTTC.

The genes are TRBV27 and TRBJ2-5; 9 bases map to TRBD2. Unmatched junction bases numbered 4, after V lost 2 bases and J lost 3 bases. The germline V gene has CDR1 MNHEY and CDR2 SMNVEV (reference sequence). The CDR3 is 15 amino acids. The CDR3 DNA reads TGTGCCAGCAGTTTACTAGCGGGAACCGAAGAGACCCAGTACTTC. This encodes CASSLLAGTEETQYF.

The CDR3 DNA reads as TGTGCCAGCAGTACAGGGGGCCGACAGCCCCAGCATTTT. Its protein is CASSTGGRQPQHF. The chain couples TRBV6-5 to TRBJ1-5, with 9 bases lining up with TRBD1. V lost 5 bases to trimming and J lost 7 bases; unmatched junction nucleotides: 3. The CDR3 sequence is 13 residues long. The germline V gene encodes CDR1 MNHEY and CDR2 SVGAGI.

This chain links TRBV28 with TRBJ1-5; TRBD1 matches 8 bases. Trimming took 8 bases from V and 0 from J; bases not matched to a gene: 12. Germline V CDR1 and CDR2: MDHEN, SYDVKM. The CDR3 covers 17 residues. CDR3 in DNA: TGTGCCAGCGACGAGGGACAGGTTAAATATAGCAATCAGCCCCAGCATTTT. Translating gives CASDEGQVKYSNQPQHF.

Of note for this clone: Other nucleotide sequences from this sample produce the same CDR3. This chain uses TRBV7-2 with TRBJ2-1, with 11 bases lining up with TRBD1. The CDR3 is made up of 15 amino acids. Germline loops: CDR1 SGHTA, CDR2 FQGNSA. With V trimmed by 1 base and J by 9 bases, 5 bases remained unmatched. This CDR3 reads CASSLVGQGAGEQFF. The CDR3 DNA follows: TGTGCCAGCAGCTTAGTTGGACAGGGGGCGGGTGAGCAGTTCTTC.

The chain has TRBV4-3 and TRBJ2-2; TRBD2 is a possible D gene (7 bases). Germline CDR1 is LGHNA and CDR2 is YSLEER. Trimming removed 0 bases from V and 1 base from J, with 15 bases in between. The length of the CDR3 is 18 residues. The CDR3 spells CASSQEGGRQGNTGELFF. CDR3 nucleotides: TGCGCCAGCAGCCAAGAGGGGGGGCGGCAGGGGAACACCGGGGAGCTGTTTTTT.

This clone was observed once. The genes are TRBV29-1 and TRBJ2-4; no reliable D call. The ends were cut back, 7 bases at V and 4 bases at J, with 17 bases in the middle. Germline CDR1 SQVTM, CDR2 ANQGSEA. The CDR3 has 14 residues. CDR3 region: CSAKGTDGKNIQYF. Written as DNA, the CDR3 is TGCAGCGCCAAGGGCACCGACGGGAAAAACATTCAGTACTTC.

As regards this clone: Distinct nucleotide sequences in the sample also encode this CDR3. The rearrangement joins TRBV5-1 to TRBJ2-2; D gene unclear. The CDR3 is 13 residues long. The ends were cut back, 0 bases at V and 4 bases at J, with 4 bases in the middle. CDR1 and CDR2 (germline): SGHRS, YFSETQ. The CDR3 nucleotides read TGCGCCAGCAGCTTGGACGTCACCGGGGAGCTGTTTTTT. Amino acids: CASSLDVTGELFF.

The chain links TRBV11-2 to TRBJ2-2; a weak D match, TRBD2 (5 bases). V lost 5 bases and J 5 bases, leaving 18 bases between the germline ends. Germline loops: CDR1 SGHAT, CDR2 FQNNGV. The CDR3 is 16 amino acids. The CDR3 DNA follows: TGTGCCAGCAGCACCAGGACGAGGACGGGGACCGGGGAGCTGTTTTTT. It is translated as CASSTRTRTGTGELFF.

For the CDR3, the DNA is TGTGCCAGCGGCCCCGGCGGGGGAACCTACGAGCAGTACTTC. Translating gives CASGPGGGTYEQYF. The chain joins TRBV11-3 to TRBJ2-7; TRBD2 matches 7 bases. CDR3 length: 14 amino acids. Trimming took 8 bases from V and 2 from J; bases not matched to a gene: 9. Germline V CDR1 and CDR2: SGHNT, YENEEA.

The rearrangement joins TRBV19 to TRBJ2-7, with D perhaps TRBD2 (6 bases). The CDR3 is 13 residues long. The germline V gene has CDR1 LNHDA and CDR2 SQIVND (reference sequence). Between the trimmed V and J ends, which lost 10 bases and 5 bases, there was a span of 18 bases. CDR3 nucleotides: TGTGCCACCTCCGGGAGAAAAGGGGACGAGCAGTACTTC. Its translation is CATSGRKGDEQYF.

This clone appeared once. The V call is TRBV2, the J call TRBJ1-2, with D tentatively TRBD1 (6 bases). Germline V gene data show CDR1 as SNHLY and CDR2 as FYNNEI. The V gene lost 4 bases and the J gene lost 8 bases, with 20 bases spanning the gap. This CDR3 has 15 residues. The CDR3 DNA is TGTGCCAGCAGTGCCTCCGGGACACCGGGAGAAGGCTACACCTTC. Its protein is CASSASGTPGEGYTF.

The chain links TRBV6-5 to TRBJ2-7; D possibly corresponds to TRBD2 (5 bases). Trimming took 0 bases from V and 8 from J, leaving 11 bases between them. CDR1 is MNHEY, CDR2 SVGAGI, per germline. The CDR3 runs to 13 residues. The CDR3 spells CASSYSRDLQQYF. In nucleotides, the CDR3 is TGTGCCAGCAGTTACTCCCGGGATCTCCAGCAGTACTTC.

In the case of this clone: Other DNA sequences of this sample code for an identical CDR3. V and J are TRBV5-1 and TRBJ1-1; D call uncertain. V was trimmed by 0 bases and J by 0 bases, leaving 6 bases between them. This CDR3 comprises 14 residues. Germline V lookup: CDR1 SGHRS, CDR2 YFSETQ. The CDR3 region has the DNA TGCGCCAGCAGCTTGGTCAGACTGAACACTGAAGCTTTCTTT. Protein product: CASSLVRLNTEAFF.

This sequence joins TRBV10-2 and TRBJ2-3; D remains unclear. Trimming removed 6 bases from V and 6 bases from J, with 16 bases in between. The CDR3 sequence is 14 residues long. Looked up from germline, CDR1 is WSHSY and CDR2 is SAAADI. In nucleotides, the CDR3 is TGCGCCAGCAGGAATCTTCAAGGGCGCGATACGCAGTATTTT. Residues: CASRNLQGRDTQYF.

This clone has a single count. The rearrangement links TRBV28 to TRBJ1-4, with D possibly being TRBD1 (5 bases). CDR3 length: 15 amino acids. The germline CDR1 and CDR2 sequences are MDHEN and SYDVKM. The ends were cut back, 6 bases at V and 10 bases at J, with 21 bases in the middle. CDR3 DNA sequence: TGTGCCAGCAGCCGCGCCGACAGAAACCATGGAAAACTGTTTTTT. It encodes CASSRADRNHGKLFF.

The chain couples TRBV6-5 to TRBJ2-1; D possibly corresponds to TRBD1 (6 bases). Germline V lookup: CDR1 MNHEY, CDR2 SVGAGI. This CDR3 region has 15 residues. The V end lost 6 bases, the J end lost 5 bases, and 17 bases lay between the germline ends. CDR3 region: CASSPGHLIHNEQFF. CDR3 coding DNA: TGTGCCAGCAGCCCGGGACATTTAATCCACAATGAGCAGTTCTTC.

As concerns this clone: This sample also contains other DNA sequences that code for the same CDR3. The chain combines TRBV11-3 with TRBJ2-3; weak D call: TRBD1 (5 bases). Germline V lookup: CDR1 SGHNT, CDR2 YENEEA. Trimming stripped 5 bases from V and 0 bases from J, with 9 bases between. CDR3 size: 14 residues. CDR3 sequence reads: CASSQGGSTDTQYF. The CDR3 nucleotides are TGTGCCAGCAGCCAGGGTGGAAGCACAGATACGCAGTATTTT.

On this clone itself: Other DNA sequences in this specimen translate into the identical CDR3. This chain links TRBV5-1 with TRBJ2-5; 7 nucleotides agree with TRBD1. The length of the CDR3 is 14 residues. Trimming removed 0 bases from V and 4 bases from J; junction bases left unmatched: 3. Germline assignment: CDR1 SGHRS and CDR2 YFSETQ. For the CDR3, the DNA is TGCGCCAGCAGCTTGGTCTCAGGGGGAGAGACCCAGTACTTC. Translating it yields CASSLVSGGETQYF.